This T cell receptor beta chain emerged from a study of beta chain features in type 1 diabetes. General study results and limits: Shortening that was moderate but significant affected the TCRB CDR3s of Type 1 diabetes patients in all four CD4+ subsets.

Isolated RNA was reverse transcribed in full, so expressed TCRB transcripts were sequenced. Assay used: immunoSEQ multiplex PCR; TCRdb lists only in-frame clones, some missing. The sample carries some 14,000 clones, about two thirds recorded once. A note on this clone: No antigen is known for it.

This CDR3 spans 13 amino acids. Per the germline V gene, CDR1 is SGHKS and CDR2 is YYEKEE (reference sequence). Deletions cut 4 bases from V and 4 bases from J, with 11 bases between. The sequence was collected from a woman aged 18-30 years with type 1 diabetes. The sequenced material came from stem cell memory CD4+ T cells from blood. The V gene is TRBV5-5, the J gene TRBJ1-1; D may be TRBD1 (5 bases). In DNA form, the CDR3 reads TGTGCCAGCAGCCCTCAGGGTTCCACTGAAGCTTTCTTT. The encoded protein is CASSPQGSTEAFF.